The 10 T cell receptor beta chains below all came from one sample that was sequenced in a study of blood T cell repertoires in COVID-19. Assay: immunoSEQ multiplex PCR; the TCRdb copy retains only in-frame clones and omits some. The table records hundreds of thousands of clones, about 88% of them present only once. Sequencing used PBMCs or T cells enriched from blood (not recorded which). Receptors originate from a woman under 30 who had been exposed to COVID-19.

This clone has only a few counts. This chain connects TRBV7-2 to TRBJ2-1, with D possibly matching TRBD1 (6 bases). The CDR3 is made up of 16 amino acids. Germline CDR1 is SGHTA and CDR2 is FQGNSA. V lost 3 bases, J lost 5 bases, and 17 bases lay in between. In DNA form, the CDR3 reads TGTGCCAGCAGCTTTGCTCCGGGACAACCCGACAATGAGCAGTTCTTC. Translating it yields CASSFAPGQPDNEQFF.

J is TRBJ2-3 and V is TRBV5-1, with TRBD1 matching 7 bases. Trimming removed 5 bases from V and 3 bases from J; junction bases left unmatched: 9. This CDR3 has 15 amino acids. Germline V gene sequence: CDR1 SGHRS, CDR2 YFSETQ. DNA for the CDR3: TGCGCCAGCAGTTCAGGGGGTGATCGGACAGATACGCAGTATTTT. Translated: CASSSGGDRTDTQYF.

CDR3: CASTDRGNTEAFF. CDR3 in DNA: TGTGCCAGCACGGACAGGGGGAACACTGAAGCTTTCTTT. J is TRBJ1-1 and V is TRBV27; 9 nucleotides line up with TRBD1. V gave up 7 bases and J gave up 1 base; unmatched junction bases: 1. Germline values: CDR1 MNHEY, CDR2 SMNVEV (reference sequence). CDR3 length: 13 residues.

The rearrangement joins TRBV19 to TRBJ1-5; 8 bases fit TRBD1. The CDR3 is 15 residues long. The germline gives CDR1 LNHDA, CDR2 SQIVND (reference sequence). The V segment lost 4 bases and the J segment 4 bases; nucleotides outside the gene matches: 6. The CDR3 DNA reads TGTGCCAGTAGTAGCCACCAGGGGGCGAATCAGCCCCAGCATTTT. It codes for CASSSHQGANQPQHF.

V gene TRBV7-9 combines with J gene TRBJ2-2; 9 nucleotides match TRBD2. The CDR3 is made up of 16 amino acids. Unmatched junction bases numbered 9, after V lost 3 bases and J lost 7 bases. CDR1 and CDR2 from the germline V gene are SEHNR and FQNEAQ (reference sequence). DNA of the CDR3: TGTGCCAGCAGCTTGAAGTCTAGCGGGAAAAGCGGGGAGCTGTTTTTT. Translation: CASSLKSSGKSGELFF.

Here the CDR3 reads CASSEMVGTGLYEQYF. CDR3 bases: TGTGCCAGCAGTGAAATGGTAGGGACAGGGTTATACGAGCAGTACTTC. This chain links TRBV2 with TRBJ2-7; TRBD1 matches at 9 bases. Germline trimming cut 2 bases from V and 4 bases from J; bases unmatched to any gene: 9. This CDR3 comprises 16 residues. CDR1 is SNHLY, CDR2 FYNNEI, per germline.

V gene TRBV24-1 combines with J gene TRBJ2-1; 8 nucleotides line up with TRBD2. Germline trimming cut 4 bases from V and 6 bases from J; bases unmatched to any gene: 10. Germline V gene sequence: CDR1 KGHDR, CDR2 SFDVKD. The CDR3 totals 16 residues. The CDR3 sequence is CATSEYGLAGRNEQFF. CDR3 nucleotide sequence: TGTGCCACCAGTGAATATGGACTAGCTGGTCGCAATGAGCAGTTCTTC.

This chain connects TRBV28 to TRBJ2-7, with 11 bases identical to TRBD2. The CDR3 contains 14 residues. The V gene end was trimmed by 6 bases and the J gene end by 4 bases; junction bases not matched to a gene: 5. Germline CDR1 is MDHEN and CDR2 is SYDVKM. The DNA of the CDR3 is TGTGCCAGCAGGCCGGGACTAGCGGCTTACGAGCAGTACTTC. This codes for CASRPGLAAYEQYF.

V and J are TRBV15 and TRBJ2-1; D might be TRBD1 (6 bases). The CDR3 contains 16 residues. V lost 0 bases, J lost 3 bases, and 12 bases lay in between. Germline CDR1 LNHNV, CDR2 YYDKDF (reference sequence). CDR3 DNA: TGTGCCACCAGCAGAGATTTCAGGGGCCTCTACAATGAGCAGTTCTTC. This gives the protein CATSRDFRGLYNEQFF.

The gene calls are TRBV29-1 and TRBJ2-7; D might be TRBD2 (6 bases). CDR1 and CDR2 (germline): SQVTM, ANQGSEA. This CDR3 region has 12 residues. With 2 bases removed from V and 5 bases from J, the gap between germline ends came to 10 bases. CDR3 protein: CSVEFGGDEQYF. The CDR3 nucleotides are TGCAGCGTTGAATTCGGAGGGGACGAGCAGTACTTC.